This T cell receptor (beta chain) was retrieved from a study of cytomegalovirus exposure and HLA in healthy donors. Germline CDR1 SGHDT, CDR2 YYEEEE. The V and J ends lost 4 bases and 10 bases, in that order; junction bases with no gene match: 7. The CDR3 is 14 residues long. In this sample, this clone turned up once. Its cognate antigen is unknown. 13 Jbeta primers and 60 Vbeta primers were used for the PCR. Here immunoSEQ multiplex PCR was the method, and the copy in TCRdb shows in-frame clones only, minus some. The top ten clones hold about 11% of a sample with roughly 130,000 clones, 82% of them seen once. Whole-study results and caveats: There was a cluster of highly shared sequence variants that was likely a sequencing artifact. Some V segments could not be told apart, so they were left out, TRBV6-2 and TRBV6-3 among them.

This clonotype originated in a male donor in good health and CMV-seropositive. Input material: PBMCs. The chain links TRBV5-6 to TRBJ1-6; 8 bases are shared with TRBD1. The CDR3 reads CASSGGTGDSPLHF. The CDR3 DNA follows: TGTGCCAGCAGCGGCGGGACAGGTGACTCACCCCTCCACTTT.